A single sample gave rise to the 22 T cell receptor beta chains below, sequenced in a study of vaccination and CD4 T cells after COVID-19. These receptors have no identified antigens. The study sequenced cultured CD4+ T cell DNA using the Oncomine TCR Beta short-read assay. Using its own MiXCR run on the PCR reads, TCRdb lists one record per CDR3 protein. The sample consists of about 11,000 distinct CDR3 sequences, about two thirds of them appearing once. Noted treatment: approximately 11-day PBMC culture with coronavirus spike peptide pools or control peptides (ViraFEST assay). The sequenced sample consisted of CD4+ T cells from blood, cultured in vitro. These receptors came from a human donor who had recovered from COVID-19.

This chain joins TRBV27 and TRBJ1-2; 10 bases are shared with TRBD1. The CDR3 is 16 residues long. Germline assignment: CDR1 MNHEY and CDR2 SMNVEV (reference sequence). Trimming cost V 5 bases and J 4 bases; bases outside gene matches: 10. CDR3 protein: CASSPQRTGGGYGYTF. CDR3 nucleotide sequence: TGTGCCAGCAGTCCGCAAAGGACAGGGGGGGGCTATGGCTACACCTTC.

This chain links TRBV11-2 with TRBJ1-5; TRBD1 is a possible D gene (5 bases). The CDR3 totals 14 residues. The V end lost 5 bases, the J end lost 7 bases, and 15 bases lay between the germline ends. Germline V lookup: CDR1 SGHAT, CDR2 FQNNGV. The CDR3 nucleotides are TGTGCCAGCAGCCTCACGGGGGGAAGCCAGCCCCAGCATTTT. This codes for CASSLTGGSQPQHF.

The chain links TRBV5-1 to TRBJ1-1; D call uncertain. CDR3 length: 14 residues. V dropped 4 bases and J dropped 1 base, with 11 bases sitting between them. Germline CDR1 and CDR2: SGHRS and YFSETQ. The CDR3 loop is CASSRFDGNTEAFF. The CDR3 nucleotides read TGCGCCAGCAGCAGGTTTGACGGGAACACTGAAGCTTTCTTT.

The rearrangement joins TRBV19 to TRBJ1-1; D uncertain. The length of the CDR3 is 11 residues. Germline values: CDR1 LNHDA, CDR2 SQIVND (reference sequence). The CDR3 DNA reads TGTTCCGGGCCTAGGAGGACTGAAGCTTTCTTT. It encodes CSGPRRTEAFF.

This chain links TRBV7-9 with TRBJ1-5, with D unresolved. CDR1 is SEHNR and CDR2 is FQNEAQ in the germline V gene (reference sequence). The CDR3 loop spans 15 amino acids. V lost 1 base to trimming and J lost 0 bases, with 7 bases between them. The CDR3: CASSLGGYSNQPQHF. The CDR3 coding sequence is TGTGCCAGCAGCTTAGGAGGGTATAGCAATCAGCCCCAGCATTTT.

V usage is TRBV7-2 and J usage is TRBJ2-2, with TRBD2 matching 10 bases. CDR1 is SGHTA and CDR2 is FQGNSA in the germline V gene. The trim removed 5 bases at V and 6 bases at J, leaving 9 bases unmatched. This CDR3 is built from 16 residues. As DNA, the CDR3 is TGTGCCAGCAGCCCCCGGGGACTAGCGCCTGCCGGGGAGCTGTTTTTT. This sequence encodes CASSPRGLAPAGELFF.

The V gene is TRBV18, the J gene TRBJ2-3, with D possibly matching TRBD1 (5 bases). Between the trimmed V and J ends, which lost 4 bases and 0 bases, there was a span of 11 bases. The germline CDR1 and CDR2 sequences are KGHSH and LQKENI. The CDR3 sequence is 15 residues long. CDR3 sequence reads: CASSHSGPSTDTQYF. CDR3 nucleotides: TGTGCCAGCTCACATTCAGGGCCCAGCACAGATACGCAGTATTTT. Complete variable domain (other parts from reference TRBV18 and TRBJ2-3): NAGVMQNPRHLVRRRGQEARLRCSPMKGHSHVYWYRQLPEEGLKFMVYLQKENIIDESGMPKERFSAEFPKEGPSILRIQQVVRGDSAAYFCASSHSGPSTDTQYFGPGTRLTVL.

The chain links TRBV10-2 to TRBJ1-1; 11 bases line up with TRBD1. The germline V gene has CDR1 WSHSY and CDR2 SAAADI. This CDR3 spans 13 amino acids. The trim removed 6 bases at V and 7 bases at J, leaving 4 bases unmatched. The CDR3: CASRDRGQGEAFF. Here the CDR3 DNA reads TGCGCCAGCAGGGACAGGGGGCAGGGTGAAGCTTTCTTT.

The chain links TRBV6-2 or TRBV6-3 to TRBJ2-3; D remains unclear. This CDR3 comprises 15 residues. The V gene lost 0 bases and the J gene lost 3 bases, with 10 bases spanning the gap. Germline V gene lookup returns CDR1 MNHEY and CDR2 SVGEGT. The CDR3 region is CASSYSIASTDTQYF. DNA of the CDR3: TGTGCCAGCAGTTACTCTATTGCCTCAACAGATACGCAGTATTTT.

This clonotype turned up a few times. CDR3 region: CSARDSVGTVNQPQHF. CDR3 sequence (DNA): TGCAGTGCTAGAGATTCGGTGGGGACAGTTAATCAGCCCCAGCATTTT. The rearrangement uses TRBV20-1 and TRBJ1-5; 7 bases agree with TRBD1. Germline CDR1 is DFQATT and CDR2 is SNEGSKA (reference sequence). Trimming cost V 0 bases and J 4 bases; bases outside gene matches: 9. CDR3 length equals 16 residues.

J is TRBJ2-2 and V is TRBV24-1; no clear D. CDR3 size: 13 residues. Trimming took 5 bases from V and 7 from J, leaving 10 bases between them. The germline CDR1 and CDR2 sequences are KGHDR and SFDVKD. Written as DNA, the CDR3 is TGTGCCACCAGTGGTCCCGGGTACGGGGAGCTGTTTTTT. Residues: CATSGPGYGELFF.

The chain is built from TRBV6-1 and TRBJ1-2, with 7 bases aligning to TRBD1. Losses at the gene ends were 4 bases for V and 4 bases for J; bases not matched to a gene: 6. The CDR3 contains 14 residues. The V gene's germline CDR1 is MNHNS and CDR2 SASEGT. CDR3 bases: TGTGCCAGCAGTGCGGGACAGAAAATCTATGGCTACACCTTC. This sequence encodes CASSAGQKIYGYTF.

The CDR3 region has the DNA TGTGCCAGCAGCGCCTATCTGGACAGGGTGGTGAATCAGCCCCAGCATTTT. It translates to CASSAYLDRVVNQPQHF. The chain combines TRBV2 with TRBJ1-5; 8 positions agree with TRBD1. Germline CDR1 is SNHLY and CDR2 is FYNNEI. This CDR3 has 17 residues. With 6 bases clipped from V and 4 bases from J, the junction kept 14 bases outside the gene matches. Variable domain in full (rest from reference TRBV2 and TRBJ1-5): EPEVTQTPSHQVTQMGQEVILRCVPISNHLYFYWYRQILGQKVEFLVSFYNNEISEKSEIFDDQFSVERPDGSNFTLKIRSTKLEDSAMYFCASSAYLDRVVNQPQHFGDGTRLSIL.

This chain uses TRBV12-3 or TRBV12-4 with TRBJ2-5; unclear D gene. This CDR3 is built from 16 residues. Trimming cost V 5 bases and J 0 bases, with 16 bases left between them. The CDR3 spells CASSTRPGGYQETQYF. CDR3 nucleotide sequence: TGTGCCAGCAGTACCCGACCGGGCGGCTACCAAGAGACCCAGTACTTC.

This clonotype is medium-sized within its sample. This rearrangement joins TRBV19 to TRBJ1-5; 7 bases are shared with TRBD1. The CDR3 sequence is 17 residues long. Germline values: CDR1 LNHDA, CDR2 SQIVND (reference sequence). V lost 6 bases, J lost 3 bases, and 14 bases stayed unmatched. The CDR3 nucleotides read TGTGCCAGTAGGAACCACGGGACAGCAGTCCCCAATCAGCCCCAGCATTTT. As protein: CASRNHGTAVPNQPQHF.

The rearrangement links TRBV20-1 to TRBJ1-2; D unresolved. Germline CDR1 is DFQATT and CDR2 is SNEGSKA (reference sequence). The CDR3 has 14 amino acids. The V and J ends lost 5 bases and 3 bases respectively, with 16 bases between them. The CDR3 nucleotides are TGCAGTGCTGGGGTGCCGGGGAGGGACTATGGCTACACCTTC. Protein: CSAGVPGRDYGYTF.

This sequence joins TRBV19 and TRBJ1-2; 7 bases are shared with TRBD1. With V trimmed by 5 bases and J by 2 bases, 8 bases remained unmatched. Germline CDR1 LNHDA, CDR2 SQIVND (reference sequence). This CDR3 contains 15 residues. The CDR3 sequence is CASSLRQGSNYGYTF. In DNA, the CDR3 is TGTGCCAGTAGTTTGCGACAGGGTTCCAACTATGGCTACACCTTC.

The V and J genes are TRBV7-9 and TRBJ1-2, with TRBD1 matching over 8 bases. Germline CDR1 reads SEHNR; CDR2 reads FQNEAQ (reference sequence). The CDR3 consists of 14 residues. V was pared by 5 bases and J by 8 bases, with 10 bases of the junction left unmatched. The CDR3 is CASSLARGQSGYTF. The CDR3 DNA sequence: TGTGCCAGCAGCCTCGCCAGGGGGCAGAGCGGCTACACCTTC.

This rearrangement joins TRBV19 to TRBJ2-5; possible D gene TRBD1, 6 bases. CDR3 length: 13 amino acids. Germline V lookup: CDR1 LNHDA, CDR2 SQIVND (reference sequence). Trimming removed 5 bases at V and 5 bases at J, with 12 bases between. In nucleotides, the CDR3 is TGTGCCAGTAGTGAAAACAGGGCGGAGACCCAGTACTTC. This gives the protein CASSENRAETQYF. The full variable domain, its missing parts supplied by reference TRBV19 and TRBJ2-5, is DGGITQSPKYLFRKEGQNVTLSCEQNLNHDAMYWYRQDPGQGLRLIYYSQIVNDFQKGDIAEGYSVSREKKESFPLTVTSAQKNPTAFYLCASSENRAETQYFGPGTRLLVL.

The gene calls are TRBV5-6 and TRBJ2-4; TRBD2 aligns across 10 bases. V lost 6 bases and J lost 9; bases outside the gene matches: 9. Germline CDR1 reads SGHDT; CDR2 reads YYEEEE. The length of the CDR3 is 14 residues. CDR3 region: CASTSGGQNPIQYF. CDR3 bases: TGTGCCAGCACTAGCGGGGGACAGAATCCCATTCAGTACTTC.

The V call is TRBV28, the J call TRBJ2-4; D is unclear. V was trimmed by 2 bases and J by 0 bases, leaving 5 bases between them. The CDR3 runs 14 residues. The germline CDR1 and CDR2 sequences are MDHEN and SYDVKM. In DNA form, the CDR3 reads TGTGCCAGCAGTTTAGGGGTAGCCAAAAACATTCAGTACTTC. Translation gives CASSLGVAKNIQYF.

V is TRBV7-9 and J is TRBJ2-7, with a tentative D call TRBD1 (6 bases). This CDR3 region has 17 residues. V was shortened by 5 bases and J by 2 bases, with 22 bases between the two germline ends. CDR1 and CDR2 (germline): SEHNR, FQNEAQ (reference sequence). The CDR3 is CASSTRPPGVGTYEQYF. The CDR3 region has the DNA TGTGCCAGCAGCACGAGACCTCCAGGGGTCGGGACCTACGAGCAGTACTTC. Complete variable domain (other parts from reference TRBV7-9 and TRBJ2-7): DTGVSQNPRHKITKRGQNVTFRCDPISEHNRLYWYRQTLGQGPEFLTYFQNEAQLEKSRLLSDRFSAERPKGSFSTLEIQRTEQGDSAMYLCASSTRPPGVGTYEQYFGPGTRLTVT.